Below, 3 T cell receptor beta chains from the same sample are listed, as sequenced in a study of PD-L1 blockade in urothelial cancer. Profiled with immunoSEQ multiplex PCR; TCRdb holds only in-frame clones, not every one. Counted here are 70,000 to 75,000 clones, roughly 80% occurring once; the ten biggest clones make up roughly 4.5%. The sequenced sample was PBMCs, obtained around atezolizumab (anti-PD-L1) treatment. The source of these receptors is a man aged 70 or older with urothelial cancer.

J is TRBJ1-2 and V is TRBV5-1; D perhaps matches TRBD1 (5 bases). This CDR3 spans 13 amino acids. Germline CDR1 is SGHRS and CDR2 is YFSETQ. V lost 4 bases and J lost 5, with 12 bases in between. The CDR3 nucleotides are TGCGCCAGCAGCGCGACAGATGATTATGGCTACACCTTC. This codes for CASSATDDYGYTF. The full variable domain, completed using reference TRBV5-1 and TRBJ1-2, is KAGVTQTPRYLIKTRGQQVTLSCSPISGHRSVSWYQQTPGQGLQFLFEYFSETQRNKGNFPGRFSGRQFSNSRSEMNVSTLELGDSALYLCASSATDDYGYTFGSGTRLTVV.

The chain is built from TRBV4-1 and TRBJ2-3; D may be TRBD1 (7 bases). The ends were cut back, 3 bases at V and 5 bases at J, with 15 bases in the middle. The CDR3 is 15 amino acids. The germline gives CDR1 MGHRA, CDR2 YSYEKL. The DNA of the CDR3 is TGCGCCAGCAGCCACGGACCAGGGGGGAGAGATACGCAGTATTTT. Residues: CASSHGPGGRDTQYF.

This clone was detected only once. This chain connects TRBV6-5 to TRBJ2-5, with D perhaps TRBD2 (6 bases). Trimming took off 4 bases at V and 2 bases at J, with 11 bases between the two ends. Per germline, CDR1 MNHEY and CDR2 SVGAGI. This CDR3 region has 14 residues. For the CDR3, the DNA is TGTGCCAGCAGTTCGGGACTGATACAAGAGACCCAGTACTTC. This encodes CASSSGLIQETQYF.